Sequencing of this T cell receptor (beta chain) was carried out in a study of blood T cell repertoires in COVID-19. Measured with immunoSEQ multiplex PCR; TCRdb has only the in-frame clones, and not every one. The data contain some 52,000 clones, more than 85% of them singletons. CDR1 is MNHEY and CDR2 is SMNVEV in the germline V gene (reference sequence). The V gene lost 1 base and the J gene lost 5 bases, with 17 bases spanning the gap. CDR3 length equals 16 residues. This clone was counted a single time. What was sequenced was peripheral blood. The V gene is TRBV27, the J gene TRBJ2-5; D is unclear. The clonotype originates from a human donor with active COVID-19. The donor label of this sample is uncertain. In nucleotides, the CDR3 is TGTGCCAGCAGTTTATTACTACCCGAATCGGCGGAGACCCAGTACTTC. It codes for CASSLLLPESAETQYF.